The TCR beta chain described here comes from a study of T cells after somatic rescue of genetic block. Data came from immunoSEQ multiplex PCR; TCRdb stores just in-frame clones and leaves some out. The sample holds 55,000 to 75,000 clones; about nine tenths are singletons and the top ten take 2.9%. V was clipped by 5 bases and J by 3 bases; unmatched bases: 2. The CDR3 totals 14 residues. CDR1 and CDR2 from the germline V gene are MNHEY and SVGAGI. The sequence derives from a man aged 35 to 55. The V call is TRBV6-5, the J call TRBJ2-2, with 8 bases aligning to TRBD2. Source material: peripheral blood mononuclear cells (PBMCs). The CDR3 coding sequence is TGTGCCAGCAGTCGGGAGGGCCACACCGGGGAGCTGTTTTTT. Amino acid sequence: CASSREGHTGELFF.